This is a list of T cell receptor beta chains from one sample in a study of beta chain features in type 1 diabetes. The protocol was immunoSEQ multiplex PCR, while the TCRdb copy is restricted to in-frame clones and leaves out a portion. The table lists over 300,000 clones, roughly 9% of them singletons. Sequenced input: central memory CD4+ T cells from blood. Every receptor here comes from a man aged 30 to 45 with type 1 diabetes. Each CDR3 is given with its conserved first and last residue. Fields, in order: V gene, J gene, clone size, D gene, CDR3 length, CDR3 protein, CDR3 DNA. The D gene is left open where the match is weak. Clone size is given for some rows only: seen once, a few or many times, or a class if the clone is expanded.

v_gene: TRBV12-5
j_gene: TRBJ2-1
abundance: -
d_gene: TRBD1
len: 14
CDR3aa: CASEAGGTSNEQFF
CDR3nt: TGTGCTAGTGAGGCAGGGGGCACTTCCAATGAGCAGTTCTTC

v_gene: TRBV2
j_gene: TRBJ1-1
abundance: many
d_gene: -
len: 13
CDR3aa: CASMQETNTEAFF
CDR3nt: TGTGCCAGCATGCAGGAAACGAACACTGAAGCTTTCTTT

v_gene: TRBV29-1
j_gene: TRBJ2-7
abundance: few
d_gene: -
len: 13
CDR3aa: CSVVPAGRYEQYF
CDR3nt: TGCAGCGTTGTTCCGGCAGGCCGCTACGAGCAGTACTTC

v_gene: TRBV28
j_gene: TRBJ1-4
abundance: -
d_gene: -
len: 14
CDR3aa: CASSSTGWGEKLFF
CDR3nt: TGTGCCAGCAGCTCCACAGGGTGGGGTGAAAAACTGTTTTTT

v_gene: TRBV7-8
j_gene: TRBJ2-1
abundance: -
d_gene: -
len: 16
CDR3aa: CASRSTPLMPYNEQFF
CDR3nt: TGTGCCAGCAGGTCTACCCCCCTGATGCCTTACAATGAGCAGTTCTTC

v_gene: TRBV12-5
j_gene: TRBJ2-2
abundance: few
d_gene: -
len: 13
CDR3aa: CASGLASSGELFF
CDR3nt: TGTGCTAGTGGTTTGGCTTCTAGCGGGGAGCTGTTTTTT

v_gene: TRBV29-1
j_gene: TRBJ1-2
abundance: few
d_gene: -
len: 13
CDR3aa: CSVPDSTNYGYTF
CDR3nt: TGCAGCGTTCCAGACAGCACTAACTATGGCTACACCTTC

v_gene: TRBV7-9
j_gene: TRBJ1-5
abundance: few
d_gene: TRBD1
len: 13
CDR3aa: CASSQGTDQPQHF
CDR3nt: TGTGCCAGCAGCCAAGGGACAGATCAGCCCCAGCATTTT

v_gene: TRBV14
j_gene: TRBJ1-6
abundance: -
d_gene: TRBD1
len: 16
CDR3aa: CASSQASGQGGSPLHF
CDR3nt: TGTGCCAGCAGCCAAGCTTCCGGACAGGGGGGTTCACCCCTCCACTTT

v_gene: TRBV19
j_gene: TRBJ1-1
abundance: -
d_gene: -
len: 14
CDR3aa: CASSIKSGVDEAFF
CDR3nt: TGTGCCAGTAGTATAAAGAGCGGCGTAGATGAAGCTTTCTTT

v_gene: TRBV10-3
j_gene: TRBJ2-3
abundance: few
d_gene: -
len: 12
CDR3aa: CAISSSTDTQYF
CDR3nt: TGTGCCATCAGTTCTAGCACAGATACGCAGTATTTT

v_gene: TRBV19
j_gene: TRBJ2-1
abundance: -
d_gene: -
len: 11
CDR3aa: CASSIQDEQFF
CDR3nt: TGTGCCAGTAGTATACAAGATGAGCAGTTCTTC

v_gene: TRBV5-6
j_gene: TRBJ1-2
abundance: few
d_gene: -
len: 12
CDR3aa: CASSLGARGYTF
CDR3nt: TGTGCCAGCAGCTTGGGGGCGCGGGGCTACACCTTC

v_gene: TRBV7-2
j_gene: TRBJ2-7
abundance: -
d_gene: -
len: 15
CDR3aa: CASSPQGPLGYEQYF
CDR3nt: TGTGCCAGCAGCCCCCAGGGGCCTCTGGGTTACGAGCAGTACTTC

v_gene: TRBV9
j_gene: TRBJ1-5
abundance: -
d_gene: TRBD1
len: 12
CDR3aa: CASSADRGPQHF
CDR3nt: TGTGCCAGCAGCGCAGACAGGGGCCCCCAGCATTTT

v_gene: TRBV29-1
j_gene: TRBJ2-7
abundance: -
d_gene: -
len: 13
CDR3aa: CRRGDRRSYEQYF
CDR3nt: TGCCGGAGGGGGGACCGACGCTCCTACGAGCAGTACTTC

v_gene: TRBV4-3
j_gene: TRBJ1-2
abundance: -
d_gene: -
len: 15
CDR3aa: CASSQDLASNYGYTF
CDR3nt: TGCGCCAGCAGCCAAGATCTGGCAAGTAACTATGGCTACACCTTC

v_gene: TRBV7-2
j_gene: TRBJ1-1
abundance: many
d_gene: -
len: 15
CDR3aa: CASTLSGHMNTEAFF
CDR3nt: TGTGCCAGCACCCTATCGGGACACATGAACACTGAAGCTTTCTTT

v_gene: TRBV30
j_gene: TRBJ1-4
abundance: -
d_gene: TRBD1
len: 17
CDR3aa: CAWAPGTGGKTNEKLFF
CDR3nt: TGTGCCTGGGCCCCTGGGACAGGGGGCAAAACTAATGAAAAACTGTTTTTT

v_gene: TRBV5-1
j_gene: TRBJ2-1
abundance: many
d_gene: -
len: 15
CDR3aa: CASSLQGISYNEQFF
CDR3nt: TGCGCCAGCAGCTTGCAGGGGATATCCTACAATGAGCAGTTCTTC

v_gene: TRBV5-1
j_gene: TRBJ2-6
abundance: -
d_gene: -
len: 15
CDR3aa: CASSLGNAGANVLTF
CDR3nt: TGCGCCAGCAGCTTAGGGAATGCCGGGGCCAACGTCCTGACTTTC

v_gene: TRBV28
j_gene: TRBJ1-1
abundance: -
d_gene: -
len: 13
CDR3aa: CASSLSGYTEAFF
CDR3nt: TGTGCCAGCAGTTTATCTGGGTACACTGAAGCTTTCTTT

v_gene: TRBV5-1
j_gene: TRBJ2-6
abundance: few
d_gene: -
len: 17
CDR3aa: CASSLGQGLSGANVLTF
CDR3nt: TGCGCCAGCAGCTTGGGGCAGGGCCTCTCTGGGGCCAACGTCCTGACTTTC

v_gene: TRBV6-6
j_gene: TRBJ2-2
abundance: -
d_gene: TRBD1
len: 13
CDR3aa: CASIDRGSGELFF
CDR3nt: TGTGCCAGCATAGACAGGGGGTCCGGGGAGCTGTTTTTT

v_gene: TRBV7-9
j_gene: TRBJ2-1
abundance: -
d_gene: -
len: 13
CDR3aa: CASSLDGYNEQFF
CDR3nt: TGTGCCAGCAGCTTAGACGGATACAATGAGCAGTTCTTC

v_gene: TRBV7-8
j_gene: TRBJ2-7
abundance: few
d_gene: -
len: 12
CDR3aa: CASSPTGREQYF
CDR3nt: TGTGCCAGCAGCCCCACAGGGCGAGAGCAGTACTTC

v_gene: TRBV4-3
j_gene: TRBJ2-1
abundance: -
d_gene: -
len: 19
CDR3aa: CASSQDLGGTIGRYNEQFF
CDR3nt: TGCGCCAGCAGCCAAGATCTTGGTGGGACAATCGGCCGCTACAATGAGCAGTTCTTC

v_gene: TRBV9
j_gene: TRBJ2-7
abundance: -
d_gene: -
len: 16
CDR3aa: CASRRLGEESSYEQYF
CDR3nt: TGTGCCAGCAGAAGACTCGGTGAAGAGAGCTCCTACGAGCAGTACTTC

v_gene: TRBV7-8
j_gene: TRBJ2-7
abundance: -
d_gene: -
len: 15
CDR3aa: CASSVSPAGPYEQYF
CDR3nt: TGTGCCAGCAGCGTATCCCCGGCGGGCCCCTACGAGCAGTACTTC

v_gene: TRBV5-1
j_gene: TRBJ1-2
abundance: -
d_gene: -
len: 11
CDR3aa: CASGEGGSYTF
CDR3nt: TGCGCCAGCGGGGAGGGCGGGAGCTACACCTTC

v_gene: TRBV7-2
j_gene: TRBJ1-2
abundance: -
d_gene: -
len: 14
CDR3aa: CASSLVGVNYGYTF
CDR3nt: TGTGCCAGCAGCTTAGTCGGGGTGAACTATGGCTACACCTTC

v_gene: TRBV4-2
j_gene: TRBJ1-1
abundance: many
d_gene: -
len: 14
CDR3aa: CASSQDLLNTEAFF
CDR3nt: TGTGCCAGCAGCCAAGATCTGCTGAACACTGAAGCTTTCTTT

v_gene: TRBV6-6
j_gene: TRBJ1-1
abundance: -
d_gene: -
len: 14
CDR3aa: CASSLQDPNTEAFF
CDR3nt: TGTGCCAGCAGTTTACAGGATCCAAACACTGAAGCTTTCTTT

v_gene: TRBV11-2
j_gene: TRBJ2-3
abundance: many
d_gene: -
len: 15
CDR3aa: CASSLQASPTDTQYF
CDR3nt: TGTGCCAGCAGCTTACAGGCCAGTCCTACAGATACGCAGTATTTT

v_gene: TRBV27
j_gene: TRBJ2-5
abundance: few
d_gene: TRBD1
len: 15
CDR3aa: CASSRRQGGGETQYF
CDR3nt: TGTGCCAGCAGTCGGCGACAGGGCGGAGGAGAGACCCAGTACTTC

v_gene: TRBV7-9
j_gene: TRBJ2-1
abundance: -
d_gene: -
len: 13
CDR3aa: CASSPSPGGEQFF
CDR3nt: TGTGCCAGCAGCCCCTCCCCGGGCGGTGAGCAGTTCTTC

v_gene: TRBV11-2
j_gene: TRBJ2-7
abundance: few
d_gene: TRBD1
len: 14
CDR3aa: CASSVGTGRSEQYF
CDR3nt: TGTGCCAGCAGTGTCGGGACAGGACGCAGCGAGCAGTACTTC

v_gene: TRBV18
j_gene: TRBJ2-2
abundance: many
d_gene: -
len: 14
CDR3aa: CASSATENTGELFF
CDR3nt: TGTGCCAGCTCGGCCACAGAGAACACCGGGGAGCTGTTTTTT

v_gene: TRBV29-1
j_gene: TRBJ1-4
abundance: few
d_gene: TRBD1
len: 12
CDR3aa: CSVGDRNEKLFF
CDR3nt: TGCAGCGTTGGGGACAGAAATGAAAAACTGTTTTTT

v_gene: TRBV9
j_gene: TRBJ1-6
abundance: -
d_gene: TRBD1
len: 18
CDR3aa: CASSVDEGQTPGSKPLHF
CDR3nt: TGTGCCAGCAGCGTAGACGAGGGACAGACCCCCGGGAGTAAACCCCTCCACTTT

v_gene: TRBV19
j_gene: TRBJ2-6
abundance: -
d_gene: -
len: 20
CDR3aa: CASSIVGGTAVASGANVLTF
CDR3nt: TGTGCCAGTAGTATAGTTGGAGGGACAGCGGTTGCCTCTGGGGCCAACGTCCTGACTTTC

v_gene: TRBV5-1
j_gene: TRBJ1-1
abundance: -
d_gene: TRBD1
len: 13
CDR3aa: CASSLGTGTEAFF
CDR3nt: TGCGCCAGCAGCTTGGGGACAGGGACTGAAGCTTTCTTT